This T cell receptor (beta chain) comes out of a study of shared clonotypes between healthy human individuals (TCRdb year 2020). Some background on the complete study: Three men and a couple of women, aged 18 to 49 years, made up the cohort. To estimate repertoire size and how much clonotypes are shared between individuals, the study performed deep sequencing of blood TCR repertoires from roughly five healthy adults. Different laboratories and diverse techniques were used to prepare libraries and sequence TCR repertoires, to increase sequencing depth and limit assay-specific biases. Per donor, leukapheresis produced somewhere between about 0.9 and 9.5 billion PBMCs. What the work shows at the level of the full study, not this receptor alone: Based on pairwise subsampling, the degree of clonotype sharing among donors was expected to be affected by sequencing depth. The small number of donors limited the genetic and exposure-history diversity represented. Only blood was sampled, and tissue TCR repertoires likely differ from those in blood.

Using the deep immunoSEQ assay, multiplex PCR amplified TCR CDR3 regions from genomic DNA. Extracted genomic DNA from each cell subset was spread evenly across all wells of several immunoSEQ 96-well plates, with each plate serving as a replicate. For unsorted PBMC, 300 ng of genomic DNA, equivalent to roughly 30,000 T cell genomes, went into each replicate PCR. Ten immunoSEQ deep assay plates were used to sequence unsorted PBMC genomic DNA. Purified libraries were measured with a Qubit 3.0 fluorometer, size-checked on a Bioanalyzer 2100, and measured again with the KAPA Library Quantification kit. Each immunoSEQ 96-well plate was sequenced on its own single-read 150-cycle Illumina NextSeq 550 flow cell. Per the original workflow: The immunoSEQ output contained only junctional sequences without quality scores, so filtering could not match that applied to full-length reads. Sequences were annotated with PyIR, a Python wrapper for IgBLAST v1.9, using IMGT germline references to assign V/J genes and CDR3. Reads were removed for weak V/J assignments (E-value above 1e-6), missing CDR3, stop codons, out-of-frame junctions, or ambiguous translated residues. V3J clonotypes were defined by identical inferred V gene, J gene, and CDR3 amino acid sequence. Percentage overlap between repertoires was computed as shared unique clonotypes divided by the size of the smaller repertoire. Repertoire richness was assessed with RTK rarefaction, the Chao1 estimator, and Recon v2.1 estimates of unobserved clonotypes. The table was pulled from immuneACCESS by TCRdb, which kept in-frame rearrangements only. Such tables lose some clones; where checked, under half of the loss comes from unresolved V genes, and the rest has no known cause. V, J and clone size are taken as reported in that table, and D and trimming were inferred from the DNA itself. The sample profile shows about half a million clones; 70% to 80% of them were found once. The ten largest clones represent around 12% of the sample.

The donors were healthy, HIV-negative adults with no recently reported acute infections or vaccinations. Every donor was a Caucasian adult living in Nashville, Tennessee, USA. For unsorted samples, 80 million to 100 million PBMCs were counted, and genomic DNA was extracted using the QIAamp DNA Blood Mini kit. Blood was obtained by leukapheresis, after which PBMCs were separated by Ficoll-Histopaque density gradient centrifugation and cryopreserved in liquid nitrogen vapor phase. Regarding this clone: Its target antigen remains unknown. There are no base qualities to consult, and no much larger clone falls within one base.

The germline V gene supplies CDR1 SGHTA and CDR2 FQGNSA. The CDR3 measures 15 amino acids from cysteine to phenylalanine. Kept here is only the CDR3 DNA, which spans 45 bases and is read in frame from base 1. Ends trimmed: V by 2 bases, J by 7 bases; bases unmatched to a gene: 8. This TCR came from a woman aged 40-49 years in good health. Some clones in this sample may be carry-over from other donors' samples. The V gene is TRBV7-2 and the J gene is TRBJ2-3; 8 central nucleotides agree with TRBD2. Material: PBMCs. The CDR3 sequence is CASSLFSGIANTQYF. The DNA is TGTGCCAGCAGCTTATTTAGCGGGATCGCCAATACGCAGTATTTT.